These 5 T cell receptor beta chains were sequenced from one sample in a study of OX40 agonist ivuxolimab in advanced cancers. Using immunoSEQ multiplex PCR, the repertoire was profiled, and TCRdb retains in-frame clones only, with some absent. The top ten hold about 17% of the sample, which has 25,000 or so clones, around 73% seen once. This specimen was CD4+ or CD8+ T cells sorted from blood, taken in a trial of the OX40 agonist ivuxolimab. These receptors were collected from an adult with an advanced solid tumor such as melanoma, head and neck, liver or kidney cancer.

The chain couples TRBV28 to TRBJ1-3, with 8 bases matching TRBD1. Unmatched junction bases numbered 7, after V lost 6 bases and J lost 3 bases. Germline-derived CDR1 and CDR2 are MDHEN and SYDVKM. CDR3 length: 15 residues. CDR3 coding DNA: TGTGCCAGCAGCAAGGACAGGGAAAGTGGAAACACCATATATTTT. It codes for CASSKDRESGNTIYF.

The chain couples TRBV5-5 to TRBJ1-1; perhaps TRBD1 as D (6 bases). The V gene lost 7 bases and the J gene lost 5 bases, with 12 bases spanning the gap. CDR3 length: 12 amino acids. The germline gives CDR1 SGHKS, CDR2 YYEKEE (reference sequence). CDR3 sequence: CASGGQGTEAFF. CDR3 nucleotide sequence: TGTGCCAGCGGGGGACAAGGGACTGAAGCTTTCTTT.

The chain carries TRBV7-3 and TRBJ2-1; 10 bases agree with TRBD2. CDR1 and CDR2 from the germline V gene are SGHTA and FQGTGA. Trimming cost V 4 bases and J 4 bases; bases outside gene matches: 4. This CDR3 region has 15 residues. This CDR3 is CASSSLAGAYNEQFF. The CDR3 DNA is TGTGCCAGCAGCTCTCTAGCGGGGGCATACAATGAGCAGTTCTTC.

The V call is TRBV6-5, the J call TRBJ2-7; possibly TRBD1 for D (5 bases). Per germline, CDR1 MNHEY and CDR2 SVGAGI. The CDR3 totals 13 residues. With 7 bases removed from V and 3 bases from J, the gap between germline ends came to 13 bases. CDR3 sequence reads: CASTPGLGYEQYF. CDR3 DNA: TGTGCCAGCACCCCAGGGCTTGGCTACGAGCAGTACTTC.

This chain connects TRBV18 to TRBJ1-2; 10 nucleotides line up with TRBD1. The CDR3 has 18 amino acids. The junction had 12 bases not matched to a gene; V was cut back by 2 bases and J by 3 bases. Germline V lookup: CDR1 KGHSH, CDR2 LQKENI. This chain's CDR3 is CASSPDGGQGSLDYGYTF. The CDR3 bases are TGTGCCAGCTCACCAGATGGGGGACAGGGGTCATTGGACTATGGCTACACCTTC.